The sequence of this TCR beta chain was determined in a study of T cell changes during pregnancy in multiple sclerosis. Germline lookup yields CDR1 SGDLS and CDR2 YYNGEE. V lost 4 bases to trimming and J lost 5 bases; unmatched junction nucleotides: 16. The CDR3 consists of 17 residues. This clone appeared once. Method: immunoSEQ multiplex PCR; TCRdb's copy keeps in-frame clones and lacks some. The sample lists 15,000 to 20,000 clones; 80% to 90% were seen once. The TCR originated in a female donor in good health, enrolled as a control in a pregnancy study. The source material was CD8+ T cells from peripheral blood mononuclear cells, sampled after pregnancy. The chain links TRBV9 to TRBJ2-7; 9 bases are a match to TRBD2. For the CDR3, the DNA is TGTGCCAGCAGCCCAAAAACAGTCGCTAGCGGGGCTGACGAGCAGTACTTC. Amino acids: CASSPKTVASGADEQYF.